This T cell receptor beta chain was documented in a study of cytomegalovirus exposure and HLA in healthy donors. From germline, CDR1 is MNHEY and CDR2 SVGAGI. The V and J ends lost 1 base and 2 bases, in that order; junction bases with no gene match: 3. The length of the CDR3 is 16 residues. Comments on this clone: The antigen remains undetermined.

The study ran its PCR with 60 Vbeta and 13 Jbeta primers. The protocol was immunoSEQ multiplex PCR, while the TCRdb copy is restricted to in-frame clones and leaves out a portion. Among hundreds of thousands of clones listed, approximately 81% were seen once. Regarding the study as a whole: In a later analysis, donors in an Asian-associated ancestry cluster reportedly had fewer N-insertions in productive TCRs than the cohort mean.

The chain uses TRBV6-5 and TRBJ2-3, with 10 nucleotides matching TRBD2. The material sequenced was PBMCs. The clonotype originates from a girl aged 2 to 10 in good health and CMV-seronegative. CDR3 DNA sequence: TGTGCCAGCAGTTACTTAGGACTAGCGGTCACAGATACGCAGTATTTT. Amino acid sequence: CASSYLGLAVTDTQYF.